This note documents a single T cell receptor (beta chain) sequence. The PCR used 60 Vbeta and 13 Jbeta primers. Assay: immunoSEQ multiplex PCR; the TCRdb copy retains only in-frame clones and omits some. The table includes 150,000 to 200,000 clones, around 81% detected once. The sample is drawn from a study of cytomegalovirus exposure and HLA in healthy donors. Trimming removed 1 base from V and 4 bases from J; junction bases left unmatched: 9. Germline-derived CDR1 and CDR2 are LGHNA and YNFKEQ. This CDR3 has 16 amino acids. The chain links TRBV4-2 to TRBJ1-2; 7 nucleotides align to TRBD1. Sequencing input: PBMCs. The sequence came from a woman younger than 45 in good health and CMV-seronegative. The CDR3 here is CASSQVQGSTTYGYTF. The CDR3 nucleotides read TGTGCCAGCAGCCAAGTACAGGGGAGTACTACCTATGGCTACACCTTC.